The rows below give T cell receptor beta chains drawn from one sample of a study of shared clonotypes between healthy human individuals. Measured with immunoSEQ multiplex PCR; TCRdb has only the in-frame clones, and not every one. The sample carries hundreds of thousands of clones, approximately 96% recorded once. What was sequenced was naive CD8+ T cells sorted from blood. Receptor source: a woman aged 25 to 39 in good health. CDR3s include the opening cysteine and the closing phenylalanine or tryptophan. Each record gives: J gene, V gene, clone size, D gene, CDR3 protein, CDR3 DNA. A D gene is named only where the DNA matches it firmly. Rows give clone size only sometimes, using once, few, many, or a class for an expanded clone.

TRBJ2-7 TRBV30 . TRBD1 CAWSVGTGAHVKQYF TGTGCCTGGAGTGTAGGAACAGGGGCCCATGTGAAGCAGTACTTC
TRBJ2-7 TRBV15 once . CATSPPSDWETYEQYF TGTGCCACCAGCCCCCCTTCCGACTGGGAGACCTACGAGCAGTACTTC
TRBJ1-5 TRBV21-1 . . CASSFCLAGGNQPQHF TGTGCCAGCAGCTTCTGTTTGGCAGGGGGCAATCAGCCCCAGCATTTT
TRBJ1-2 TRBV14 . . CASSPPGRHYGYTF TGTGCCAGCAGCCCTCCGGGGAGACACTATGGCTACACCTTC
TRBJ2-1 TRBV28 . TRBD2 CASSTPGLAGPSSYNEQFF TGTGCCAGCAGTACTCCGGGACTAGCGGGACCAAGCTCCTACAATGAGCAGTTCTTC
TRBJ2-3 TRBV4-1 once TRBD2 CASSQEPAGAPDTQYF TGCGCCAGCAGCCAAGAACCAGCGGGAGCCCCAGATACGCAGTATTTT
TRBJ2-1 TRBV29-1 . . CSVESDPPSYNEQFF TGCAGCGTTGAGTCGGACCCCCCTTCCTACAATGAGCAGTTCTTC
TRBJ2-1 TRBV7-3 few TRBD2 CASSSGTPGLSANAQFF TGTGCCAGCAGCTCAGGAACCCCGGGACTATCGGCAAATGCGCAGTTCTTC
TRBJ2-7 TRBV5-4 . . CASSWGSYEQYF TGTGCCAGCAGCTGGGGGTCCTACGAGCAGTACTTC
TRBJ2-1 TRBV6-5 once . CASSPGSSYNEQFF TGTGCCAGCAGCCCCGGGTCATCCTACAATGAGCAGTTCTTC
TRBJ1-5 TRBV28 once TRBD1 CASSLPANRGGSQPQHF TGTGCCAGCAGTTTGCCGGCCAACAGGGGAGGGAGTCAGCCCCAGCATTTT
TRBJ2-2 TRBV19 . TRBD1 CASSFRQGNTGELFF TGTGCCAGTAGTTTCCGACAGGGGAACACCGGGGAGCTGTTTTTT
TRBJ2-1 TRBV29-1 . TRBD2 CSVEAGGLNEQFF TGCAGCGTTGAAGCGGGAGGCCTCAATGAGCAGTTCTTC
TRBJ2-7 TRBV2 . TRBD1 CASRGTEAYEQYF TGTGCCAGCAGAGGGACAGAAGCCTACGAGCAGTACTTC
TRBJ1-1 TRBV5-6 . . CASSLEGTEAFF TGTGCCAGCAGCTTGGAGGGAACTGAAGCTTTCTTT
TRBJ2-7 TRBV6-1 . TRBD1 CASSVGQGGAEQYF TGTGCCAGCAGTGTGGGACAGGGTGGGGCCGAGCAGTACTTC
TRBJ2-2 TRBV28 . . CASSWLGNTGELFF TGTGCCAGCAGTTGGCTAGGTAACACCGGGGAGCTGTTTTTT